Listed below are T cell receptor beta chains from one sample, sequenced in a study of T cells in Graves' hyperthyroidism and ophthalmopathy. TCRdb itself ran the multiplex PCR reads through MiXCR, one entry per CDR3 protein. The sample has about 400,000 distinct CDR3 sequences, about 15% seen once; the top ten hold approximately 32%. Input material: blood. The receptor set was obtained from a woman in her twenties or thirties with Graves' hyperthyroidism. CDR3s leave out the opening cysteine and the closing phenylalanine or tryptophan. Each record gives: CDR3 protein, CDR3 length, J gene, V gene.

cdr3_aa: ASSPGSRRTDTQY; cdr3_length: 13; j_call: TRBJ2-3; v_call: TRBV5-1
cdr3_aa: ASSFPSGYTGELF; cdr3_length: 13; j_call: TRBJ2-2; v_call: TRBV7-2
cdr3_aa: ASSPQQGGNEQY; cdr3_length: 12; j_call: TRBJ2-7; v_call: TRBV5-1
cdr3_aa: SANQRALNTGELF; cdr3_length: 13; j_call: TRBJ2-2; v_call: TRBV20-1
cdr3_aa: ASSGGLAGVKQETQY; cdr3_length: 15; j_call: TRBJ2-5; v_call: TRBV5-8
cdr3_aa: ASSFSRELSYEQY; cdr3_length: 13; j_call: TRBJ2-7; v_call: TRBV12-3/TRBV12-4
cdr3_aa: ASGAGRNTGEPF; cdr3_length: 12; j_call: TRBJ2-2; v_call: TRBV10-1
cdr3_aa: ATSDLSREGYEQY; cdr3_length: 13; j_call: TRBJ2-7; v_call: TRBV24-1
cdr3_aa: ASSPTSDGEQF; cdr3_length: 11; j_call: TRBJ2-1; v_call: TRBV12-3/TRBV12-4
cdr3_aa: SAQDEYEQY; cdr3_length: 9; j_call: TRBJ2-7; v_call: TRBV20-1
cdr3_aa: ATSWGQIQETQY; cdr3_length: 12; j_call: TRBJ2-5; v_call: TRBV6-2/TRBV6-3
cdr3_aa: ASSLGGDEQF; cdr3_length: 10; j_call: TRBJ2-1; v_call: TRBV7-9
cdr3_aa: ASTSGGPTSQETQY; cdr3_length: 14; j_call: TRBJ2-5; v_call: TRBV28
cdr3_aa: ASSYPHQPQH; cdr3_length: 10; j_call: TRBJ1-5; v_call: TRBV6-5
cdr3_aa: AIREAGGGETQY; cdr3_length: 12; j_call: TRBJ2-5; v_call: TRBV10-3
cdr3_aa: SVVPLAGGYNEQF; cdr3_length: 13; j_call: TRBJ2-1; v_call: TRBV29-1